This T cell receptor (beta chain) emerged from a study of regulatory T cells in long-lasting Graves disease. Findings of the study overall: Persistent disease favored TRBV28, TRBJ1-2 and TRBJ2-5. Persistent patients shared 2,741 public clonotypes among themselves. Newly diagnosed patients shared fewer, at 900 to 1,000.

The CDR3 runs 14 residues. From germline, CDR1 is MGHRA and CDR2 YSYEKL. Trimming left V 0 bases short and J 9 bases short, with 12 bases between. As for time point: newly diagnosed GD, antithyroid drugs for less than 3 months. RNA extracted from PBMCs served as the sequencing template. American Thyroid Association guidelines served as the basis for diagnosing Graves' disease. As to this clonotype: Its specificity is not known.

The TCR beta library used iRepertoire HTBI primers with Arm-PCR amplification of CDR3. TCRdb reanalysed the multiplex PCR reads using MiXCR and keeps one entry per CDR3 protein. In the table there are hundreds of thousands of distinct CDR3 sequences, roughly a sixth of which are singletons. Another study also made use of these data, one on T cells in Graves' hyperthyroidism and ophthalmopathy.

This TCR derives from a man between 18 and 35 years old with Graves disease. The V and J genes are TRBV4-1 and TRBJ1-5, with D possibly being TRBD1 (6 bases). The source material was peripheral blood mononuclear cells (PBMCs), sampled at new diagnosis, from a patient treated with antithyroid drugs. Written as DNA, the CDR3 is TGCGCCAGCAGCCAAGAGGGGGGCGTTGGGCCCCAGCATTTT. Translated, it gives CASSQEGGVGPQHF.